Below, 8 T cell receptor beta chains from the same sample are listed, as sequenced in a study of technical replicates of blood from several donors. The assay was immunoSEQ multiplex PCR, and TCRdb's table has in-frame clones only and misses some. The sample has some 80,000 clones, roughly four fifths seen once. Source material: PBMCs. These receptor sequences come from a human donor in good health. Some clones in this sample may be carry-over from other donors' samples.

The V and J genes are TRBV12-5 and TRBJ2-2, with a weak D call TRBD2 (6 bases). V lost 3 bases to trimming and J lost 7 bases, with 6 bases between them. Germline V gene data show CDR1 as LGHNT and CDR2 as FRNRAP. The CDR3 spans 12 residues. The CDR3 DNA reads TGTGCTAGTGGTTTCGGGGGCGGGGAGCTGTTTTTT. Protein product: CASGFGGGELFF.

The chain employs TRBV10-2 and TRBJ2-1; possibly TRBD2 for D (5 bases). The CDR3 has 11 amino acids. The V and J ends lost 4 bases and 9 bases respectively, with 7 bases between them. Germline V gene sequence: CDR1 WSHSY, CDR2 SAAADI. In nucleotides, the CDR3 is TGCGCCAGCAGTGTACGGGGTGAGCAGTTCTTC. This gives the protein CASSVRGEQFF.

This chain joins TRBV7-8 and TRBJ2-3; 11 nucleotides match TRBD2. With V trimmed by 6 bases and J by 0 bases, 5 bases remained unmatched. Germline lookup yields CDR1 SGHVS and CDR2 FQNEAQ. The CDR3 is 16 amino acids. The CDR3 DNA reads TGTGCCAGCAGGCCGACTAGCGGGGTCAGCACAGATACGCAGTATTTT. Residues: CASRPTSGVSTDTQYF.

Written as DNA, the CDR3 is TGTGCCAGCAGTGACTTGCGGAGGATAAACACAGATACGCAGTATTTT. Protein product: CASSDLRRINTDTQYF. The chain uses TRBV2 and TRBJ2-3, with a weak D call TRBD2 (5 bases). The V gene lost 3 bases and the J gene lost 2 bases, with 15 bases spanning the gap. Germline V gives CDR1 SNHLY, CDR2 FYNNEI. The length of the CDR3 is 16 residues. Using reference TRBV2 and TRBJ2-3 for the parts outside the CDR3, the full variable domain is EPEVTQTPSHQVTQMGQEVILRCVPISNHLYFYWYRQILGQKVEFLVSFYNNEISEKSEIFDDQFSVERPDGSNFTLKIRSTKLEDSAMYFCASSDLRRINTDTQYFGPGTRLTVL.

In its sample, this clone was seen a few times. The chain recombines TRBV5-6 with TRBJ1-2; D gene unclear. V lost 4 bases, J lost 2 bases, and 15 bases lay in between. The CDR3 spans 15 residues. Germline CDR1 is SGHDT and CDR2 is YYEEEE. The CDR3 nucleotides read TGTGCCAGCAGCAATTTCCCCAACGGGAACTATGGCTACACCTTC. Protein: CASSNFPNGNYGYTF.

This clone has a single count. The CDR3 region is CASSGQKFPYEQYF. The CDR3 nucleotides are TGCGCCAGCAGTGGGCAGAAGTTTCCCTACGAGCAGTACTTC. The chain couples TRBV10-2 to TRBJ2-7; D call uncertain. The CDR3 spans 14 residues. Trimming took off 4 bases at V and 2 bases at J, with 12 bases between the two ends. CDR1 and CDR2 from the germline V gene are WSHSY and SAAADI.

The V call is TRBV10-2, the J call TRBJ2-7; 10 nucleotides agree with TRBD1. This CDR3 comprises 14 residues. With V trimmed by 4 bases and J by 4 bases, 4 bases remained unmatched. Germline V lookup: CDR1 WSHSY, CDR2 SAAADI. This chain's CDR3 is CASSGGTGEYEQYF. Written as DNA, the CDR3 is TGCGCCAGCAGTGGCGGGACAGGGGAGTACGAGCAGTACTTC.

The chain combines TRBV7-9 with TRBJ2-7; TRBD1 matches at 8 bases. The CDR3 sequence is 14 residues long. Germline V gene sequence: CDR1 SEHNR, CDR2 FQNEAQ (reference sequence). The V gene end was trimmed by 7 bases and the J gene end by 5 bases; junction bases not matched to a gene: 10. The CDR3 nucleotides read TGTGCCAGCAACCGACAGGGGTGGTACGACGAGCAGTACTTC. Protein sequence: CASNRQGWYDEQYF.